Listed below are T cell receptor beta chains from one sample, sequenced in a study of blood T cell repertoires in COVID-19. The protocol was immunoSEQ multiplex PCR, while the TCRdb copy is restricted to in-frame clones and leaves out a portion. The sample contains roughly 210,000 clones, roughly 87% of which appear only once. Material for sequencing was PBMCs or T cells enriched from blood (not recorded which). The receptors shown here come from a man aged 25-45 years in a cohort exposed to, infected with or recovered from COVID-19 (not recorded which). CDR3s include the opening cysteine and the closing phenylalanine or tryptophan. D genes are given only for firm matches.

CDR3 | D | V
CASSHSGTRGEQYF | NA | TRBV21-1
CASSLSASSSYEQYF | NA | TRBV6-5
CASSQEGTKETQYF | TRBD2 | TRBV3-1/TRBV3-2
CASSAGPLPDSTNYGYTF | NA | TRBV9
CATSDLTGGVRETQYF | TRBD1 | TRBV24-1
CASSYLREIGGYTF | NA | TRBV6-5
CASSPHQSGNTIYF | NA | TRBV5-1
CASSLSRDRAYGYTF | TRBD1 | TRBV27
CASSLDGQVHNEQFF | NA | TRBV5-4
CASSGGAGVKDTQYF | TRBD2 | TRBV7-2
CASSLGAGNQPQHF | NA | TRBV5-4
CASSEAGNRREAFF | NA | TRBV6-1
CASRPVAKNIQYF | NA | TRBV19
CASSPRRDGYEQYF | NA | TRBV13
CASSLGFLGRQETQYF | NA | TRBV5-8
CASSRGAGAIQETQYF | NA | TRBV18
CASSPLSNSHQPQHF | NA | TRBV27
CASSLVATSGSNEQFF | TRBD2 | TRBV7-2
CASRLIADGFGEAFF | NA | TRBV19
CASSHVGLQETQYF | NA | TRBV2
CASAPTGELTGELFF | TRBD1 | TRBV5-1
CASRGRDSYNSPLHF | TRBD1 | TRBV19
CASSILGHQGTEAFF | NA | TRBV19
CASSPYVSTGMNTEAFF | NA | TRBV7-9
CSVLDRTYEQYF | NA | TRBV29-1
CASSVFGTGELFF | NA | TRBV9
CASSFNSGMGNQPQHF | NA | TRBV7-9
CASSTNRGGDYTF | TRBD1 | TRBV6-5
CASSQVGAETQYF | NA | TRBV4-1
CASSLEGVETQYF | NA | TRBV28
CASSSAGRLAVYEQYF | TRBD2 | TRBV27
CASSLGYGNTDTQYF | NA | TRBV5-6
CASSFSGEGLGYTF | NA | TRBV28
CASSLARQNYGYTF | NA | TRBV7-9
CASAGDEQYF | NA | TRBV9
CASGLIVAGGLTDTQYF | TRBD2 | TRBV12-5
CASSRRQVENTEAFF | NA | TRBV19
CASRPDRGGEKLFF | TRBD1 | TRBV5-1
CASSLKIGLADAEQYF | NA | TRBV28
CASSQDMAAGGYEQFF | TRBD1 | TRBV3-1/TRBV3-2
CASSAGTMNTEAFF | NA | TRBV9
CASSSRTGENDSPLHF | TRBD1 | TRBV2
CASGEGTIYGYTF | NA | TRBV2
CASSTPTTLMRISYEQYF | NA | TRBV14
CASSPYGQSSGNTIYF | NA | TRBV18
CASAPDTNIQYF | NA | TRBV28
CASSLILAATYEQYF | TRBD2 | TRBV5-5
CASSGSGTSGRYEQFF | TRBD2 | TRBV2
CASSWSGTGDQPQHF | TRBD1 | TRBV6-5
CASSYRLTSGNEQFF | TRBD2 | TRBV6-2/TRBV6-3
CASMGTSGSGEQYF | TRBD2 | TRBV2
CTAGGQTEAFF | NA | TRBV20-1